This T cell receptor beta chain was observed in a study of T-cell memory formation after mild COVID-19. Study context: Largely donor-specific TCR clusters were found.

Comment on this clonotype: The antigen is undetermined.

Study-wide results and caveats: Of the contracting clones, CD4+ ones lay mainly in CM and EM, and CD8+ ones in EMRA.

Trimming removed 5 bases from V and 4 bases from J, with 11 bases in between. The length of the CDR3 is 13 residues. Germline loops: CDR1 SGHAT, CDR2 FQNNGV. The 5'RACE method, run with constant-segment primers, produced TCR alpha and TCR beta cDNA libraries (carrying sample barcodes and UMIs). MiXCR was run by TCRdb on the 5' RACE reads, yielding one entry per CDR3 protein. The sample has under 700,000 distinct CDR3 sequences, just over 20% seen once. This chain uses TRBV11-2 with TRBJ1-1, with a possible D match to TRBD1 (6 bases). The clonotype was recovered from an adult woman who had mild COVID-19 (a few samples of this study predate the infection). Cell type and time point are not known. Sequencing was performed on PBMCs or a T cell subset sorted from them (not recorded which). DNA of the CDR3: TGTGCCAGCAGCGCAACAGGGAGCACTGAAGCTTTCTTT. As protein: CASSATGSTEAFF. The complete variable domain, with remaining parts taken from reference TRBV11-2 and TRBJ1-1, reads EAGVAQSPRYKIIEKRQSVAFWCNPISGHATLYWYQQILGQGPKLLIQFQNNGVVDDSQLPKDRFSAERLKGVDSTLKIQPAKLEDSAVYLCASSATGSTEAFFGQGTRLTVV.